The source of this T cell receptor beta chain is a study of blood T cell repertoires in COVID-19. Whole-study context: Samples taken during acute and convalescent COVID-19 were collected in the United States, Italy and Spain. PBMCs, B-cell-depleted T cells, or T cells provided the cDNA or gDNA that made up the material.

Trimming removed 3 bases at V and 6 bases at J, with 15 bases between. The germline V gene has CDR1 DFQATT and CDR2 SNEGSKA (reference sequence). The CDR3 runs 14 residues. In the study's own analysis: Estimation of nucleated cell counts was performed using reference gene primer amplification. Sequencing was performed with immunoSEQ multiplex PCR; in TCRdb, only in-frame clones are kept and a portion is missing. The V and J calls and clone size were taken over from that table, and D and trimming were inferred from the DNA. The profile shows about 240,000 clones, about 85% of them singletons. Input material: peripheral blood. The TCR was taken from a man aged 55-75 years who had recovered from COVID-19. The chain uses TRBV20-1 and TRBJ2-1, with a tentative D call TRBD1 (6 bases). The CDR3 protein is CSASNTQGFNEQFF. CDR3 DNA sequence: TGCAGTGCTAGTAACACTCAGGGGTTCAATGAGCAGTTCTTC.